This is a list of T cell receptor beta chains from one sample in a study of blood T cell repertoires in COVID-19. The repertoire was sequenced with immunoSEQ multiplex PCR; TCRdb's copy has only in-frame clones and lacks some. The sample lists around 220,000 clones; about 86% were seen once. Sequenced input: peripheral blood. These receptors all come from a woman aged 45-60 years with COVID-19, enrolled during active disease. The CDR3 runs from the conserved cysteine through the conserved F or W. Fields, in order: J gene, V gene, D gene, clone size, CDR3 protein, CDR3 DNA. A D gene is named only where the DNA matches it firmly. Some rows have no size entry. The others give once, few or many, or a class for an expanded clone.

J: TRBJ2-1
V: TRBV30
D: -
size: -
CDR3: CAAEGGGNEQFF
DNA: TGTGCCGCAGAGGGGGGGGGCAATGAGCAGTTCTTC

J: TRBJ2-3
V: TRBV13
D: -
size: -
CDR3: CASSLGRGPVVTQYF
DNA: TGTGCCAGCAGCTTAGGGCGGGGTCCGGTCGTTACGCAGTATTTT

J: TRBJ2-2
V: TRBV7-8
D: TRBD2
size: -
CDR3: CASSPTGLANTGELFF
DNA: TGTGCCAGCAGCCCTACGGGACTAGCGAACACCGGGGAGCTGTTTTTT

J: TRBJ1-5
V: TRBV10-2
D: -
size: -
CDR3: CASRGYSNQPQHF
DNA: TGCGCCAGCAGGGGCTATAGCAATCAGCCCCAGCATTTT

J: TRBJ2-5
V: TRBV11-2
D: TRBD2
size: -
CDR3: CASSLDGLGGLGFYETQYF
DNA: TGTGCCAGCAGCTTAGATGGCCTGGGGGGACTAGGGTTTTATGAGACCCAGTACTTC

J: TRBJ2-1
V: TRBV7-2
D: -
size: -
CDR3: CASYLPTPGLSYNEQFF
DNA: TGTGCCAGTTATTTACCAACGCCAGGGCTCTCCTACAATGAGCAGTTCTTC

J: TRBJ1-5
V: TRBV10-2
D: -
size: many
CDR3: CASSGGAAGQPQHF
DNA: TGCGCCAGCAGTGGGGGCGCGGCCGGGCAGCCCCAGCATTTT

J: TRBJ2-2
V: TRBV5-1
D: -
size: few
CDR3: CASSLVAGGNTGELFF
DNA: TGCGCCAGCAGCTTGGTGGCCGGGGGGAACACCGGGGAGCTGTTTTTT

J: TRBJ2-1
V: TRBV5-1
D: -
size: -
CDR3: CASSPGRAGANNEQFF
DNA: TGCGCCAGCAGCCCTGGCAGGGCGGGGGCCAACAATGAGCAGTTCTTC

J: TRBJ2-2
V: TRBV23-1
D: TRBD2
size: -
CDR3: CASSHRSGGINTGELFF
DNA: TGCGCCAGCAGTCACAGAAGCGGGGGGATTAACACCGGGGAGCTGTTTTTT

J: TRBJ2-2
V: TRBV19
D: TRBD2
size: -
CDR3: CASSIRLLAGGSGELFF
DNA: TGTGCCAGTAGTATACGTCTCCTAGCGGGGGGCTCCGGGGAGCTGTTTTTT

J: TRBJ2-7
V: TRBV24-1
D: TRBD1
size: -
CDR3: CATSPTTTGSYPYEQYF
DNA: TGTGCCACCAGCCCCACAACGACAGGGTCCTATCCCTACGAGCAGTACTTC

J: TRBJ1-2
V: TRBV14
D: -
size: once
CDR3: CASSQDLGEAVDGYTF
DNA: TGTGCCAGCAGCCAAGATCTGGGGGAGGCGGTCGATGGCTACACCTTC

J: TRBJ1-2
V: TRBV19
D: TRBD1
size: -
CDR3: CASLDRLNYGYTF
DNA: TGTGCCAGTCTGGACAGGTTGAACTATGGCTACACCTTC

J: TRBJ2-4
V: TRBV7-9
D: -
size: -
CDR3: CASSPGQEEYF
DNA: TGTGCCAGCAGCCCGGGACAAGAAGAGTACTTC

J: TRBJ1-5
V: TRBV12-5
D: -
size: -
CDR3: CASGLGGTQHF
DNA: TGTGCTAGTGGTTTGGGGGGCACCCAGCATTTT